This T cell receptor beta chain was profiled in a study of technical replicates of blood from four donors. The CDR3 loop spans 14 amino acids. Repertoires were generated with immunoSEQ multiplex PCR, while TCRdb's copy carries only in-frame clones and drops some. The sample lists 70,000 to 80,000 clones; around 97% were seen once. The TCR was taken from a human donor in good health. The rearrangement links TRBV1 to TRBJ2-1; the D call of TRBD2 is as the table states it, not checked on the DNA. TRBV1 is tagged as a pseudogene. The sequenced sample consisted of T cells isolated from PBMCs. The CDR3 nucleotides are TGCACCAGCAGCCATGAACCCGGGACTTACGAGCAGTTCTTC. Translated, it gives CTSSHEPGTYEQFF.